This T cell receptor (beta chain) was sequenced for a study of T cell responses to AZD1222 COVID-19 vaccine. Study-wide points: Repertoires were sampled only after the peak T cell response. CD4 TCRs linked to vaccination spanned spike, dominating at 160-218 and 743-854. Variant regions that are unmutated are reportedly the target of nearly half of spike-specific TCRs. In a largely white British group with more females than males, clonal diversity was possibly underestimated.

On this clone itself: Its cognate antigen is unknown.

Germline CDR1 and CDR2: MNHEY and SVGAGI. This CDR3 has 14 amino acids. The V segment lost 6 bases and the J segment 3 bases; nucleotides outside the gene matches: 4. The table came from immunoSEQ multiplex PCR; TCRdb's copy has only in-frame clones and leaves some out. The data hold about 160,000 clones, with about 91% observed a single time. The sequence derives from an adult in good health. The specimen comprised peripheral blood, sampled on day 0 of MenACWY control vaccination. V usage is TRBV6-5 and J usage is TRBJ2-2, with 7 bases that match TRBD1. CDR3 DNA: TGTGCCAGCAGGCAAGACAGGGACACCGGGGAGCTGTTTTTT. It encodes CASRQDRDTGELFF.